This T cell receptor beta chain was obtained from a study of long-term antiretroviral therapy in people with HIV (dated by TCRdb to between 2020 and 2023). A note on the overall study: The earliest samples were collected roughly a decade before the 2015 WHO recommendation for immediate ART, at a time when ART was usually postponed until CD4 counts fell. This retrospective serial study examined whether starting ART and sustained HIV suppression were associated with changes in the composition and diversity of the TRB repertoire in peripheral blood. No cross-contamination during QIAcube processing was shown when test extractions of a monoclonal T-cell line were performed alongside 25 to 35 polyclonal samples. A total of 192 cryopreserved PBMC samples were contributed to the cohort by 30 adults with confirmed HIV infection, with samples collected serially over a mean of approximately six years (range 1-12). Of the roughly 30 participants with HIV, 10 to 11 were female. Results and caveats for the whole study, not just this receptor: Narrower CDR3 length ranges were observed in HIV repertoires than in controls, and an antigen-experienced repertoire with only a slight naive shift after ART was suggested by the network structure. Starting ART was linked to a significant rise in TRB diversity, yet even with long-term ART the diversity remained significantly lower than in transplant donor controls. Expanded TRB clones identified before ART initiation dominated the repertoire across all time points, though the dominance fluctuated and decreased in many PLHIV after ART. Because PBMC availability was limited, only the TCR beta chain was sequenced, with no alpha chain pairing. Samples dated from the mid-2000s to the late 2010s, and the ART regimens used may be less effective than current ones. Unsorted PBMC were profiled instead of sorted CD4+ and CD8+ T cells because pre-ART samples had limited cell numbers. Inferences about post-ART repertoire changes are limited because no data were available on ART adherence, viral resistance or therapy changes.

The immunoSEQ hsTCRB v3.0 assay was used at survey level resolution to sequence the TRB variable region. The target sequencing depth for TRB was roughly 40,000-50,000 T-cell genomes per sample. An Illumina MiSeq with a v3 150-cycle kit was used to sequence the pooled TRB libraries. In the original analysis: Repertoire analysis was performed in R inside a reproducible Nextflow workflow that covered QC, data transformation and analysis. LymphoSeq2, an R package for exploring AIRR-Seq data, was used to implement the custom analyses. A handful of samples that produced fewer than 5000 total TRB sequences were removed, so some 180 HIV repertoires were analyzed. Among the roughly 190 retained HIV repertoires, around 60 were collected before ART initiation and about 130 were collected after ART initiation. Each repertoire was downsampled to 5000 TRB nucleotide sequences, and summary statistics were averaged across 100 downsampling iterations. TRB sequences were retained for analysis only if CDR3 regions of at least seven amino acids were present. A Shannon entropy-derived clonality score and the Gini coefficient were used to measure diversity. Repertoire networks linked the top 5000 CDR3 amino acid sequences whenever two sequences differed by an edit distance of one. For TRB CDR3 amino acid sequences, GLIPH2 was used to predict antigen specificity groups and MHC restriction. CDR3 amino acid sequences were matched against VDJdb and McPAS-TCR to flag known CMV, EBV, HIV or tissue antigen associations. Pre-ART, post-ART and control groups were compared with Wilcoxon signed-rank tests and Holm-Bonferroni correction. Not all clones reach the TCRdb copy of this immuneACCESS table, which keeps in-frame sequences only. Checked studies attribute under half of the gap to unresolved V genes and leave the rest unexplained. V, J and clone size were drawn from that table, and D and trimming were deduced from the DNA. This sample is represented by 30,000 or so clones; approximately 74% of them were singletons. In total, the top ten clones hold 3% to 3.5% of the sample.

Inclusion was restricted to participants for whom at least one PBMC sample before ART initiation and at least two post-ART samples were available. All participants with HIV were treated in the United States of America. Before DNA extraction, cryopreserved samples of about 0.9-11 million PBMC were thawed and then washed. At the time of the earliest PBMC sample, participants with HIV were aged between roughly 23 and 60 years. Per participant, PBMC samples came from 1-4 timepoints prior to ART initiation and 2-8 timepoints following ART initiation, for a median of 7 samples. Serial HIV viral load, CD4+ T-cell count, ART history and demographic data were obtained for every participant. Genomic DNA was extracted from unsorted PBMC with a Qiagen kit on a QIAcube, with processing performed in batches of 12 samples. V sheds 0 bases and J sheds 5 bases, leaving 11 bases between their ends. The CDR3 contains 15 residues, cysteine and phenylalanine counted. Just the 45-base CDR3 DNA is kept, in frame starting at base 1. For CDR1 and CDR2, the germline V gene (reference sequence) lists SGHKS and YYEKEE.

This clone was counted once. Its specific antigen is unknown. No base quality values were provided; no much bigger clone lies one nucleotide off. The input for sequencing was unsorted PBMCs, taken 3 years after starting antiretroviral therapy. The TCR sequence derives from a man aged 45-60 years with HIV. The chain is encoded by TRBV5-5 joined to TRBJ1-4, with the D gene not clear enough to name. The CDR3 region reads CASSLDPGPNEKLFF. The nucleotide sequence is given as TGTGCCAGCAGCTTGGATCCGGGTCCGAATGAAAAACTGTTTTTT.